These 16 T cell receptor beta chains were sequenced from one sample in a study of shared clonotypes between healthy human individuals. The table came from immunoSEQ multiplex PCR; TCRdb's copy has only in-frame clones and leaves some out. The sample includes about 490,000 clones, over 70% of them seen just once. The material sequenced was PBMCs. These receptors were collected from a woman aged 40 to 50 in good health. Some clones in this sample may be carry-over from other donors' samples.

The chain links TRBV7-9 to TRBJ2-3; D not certain. The CDR3 loop spans 14 amino acids. Germline V gives CDR1 SEHNR, CDR2 FQNEAQ (reference sequence). V was trimmed by 4 bases and J by 3 bases, leaving 11 bases between them. The CDR3 region is CASSSPFGTDTQYF. Written as DNA, the CDR3 is TGTGCCAGCAGCTCCCCCTTTGGGACAGATACGCAGTATTTT.

The chain joins TRBV25-1 to TRBJ2-3; D remains ambiguous. V lost 3 bases, J lost 5 bases, and 12 bases lay in between. Germline V gives CDR1 MGHDK, CDR2 SYGVNS. There are 14 residues in the CDR3. CDR3 bases: TGTGCCAGCAGTGATGAGACCGCCGGAGATACGCAGTATTTT. Translated, it gives CASSDETAGDTQYF.

The rearrangement uses TRBV9 and TRBJ2-7; 8 nucleotides line up with TRBD2. Gene TRBJ2-5 matches the end of the DNA better, so the J call may be wrong. Germline V gene data show CDR1 as SGDLS and CDR2 as YYNGEE. This CDR3 has 13 residues. The CDR3 DNA reads TGTGCCAGCAGCGTTAGCGGGACCGAGACCCAGTACTTC. Its protein is CASSVSGTETQYF.

The chain employs TRBV6-1 and TRBJ2-7; D is perhaps TRBD1 or TRBD2 (5 bases each). This CDR3 comprises 14 residues. CDR1 is MNHNS and CDR2 is SASEGT in the germline V gene. V was trimmed by 2 bases and J by 7 bases, leaving 15 bases between them. The CDR3 region is CASSESGPPLEQYF. CDR3 nucleotide sequence: TGTGCCAGCAGTGAATCGGGACCCCCTTTGGAGCAGTACTTC.

The rearrangement links TRBV19 to TRBJ1-5, with D tentatively TRBD1 (5 bases). The CDR3 has 14 residues. Germline V gene data show CDR1 as LNHDA and CDR2 as SQIVND (reference sequence). The V gene lost 9 bases and the J gene lost 3 bases, with 15 bases spanning the gap. DNA of the CDR3: TGTGCCAGAGGGGAGGGGCCAACCAATCAGCCCCAGCATTTT. Encoded protein: CARGEGPTNQPQHF.

V usage is TRBV6-5 and J usage is TRBJ1-4; 7 bases fit TRBD1. V gave up 2 bases and J gave up 7 bases; unmatched junction bases: 7. The V gene's germline CDR1 is MNHEY and CDR2 SVGAGI. CDR3 length: 15 residues. The DNA for the CDR3 is TGTGCCAGCAGTTACGAGGGGGCCCGGGTTGAAAAACTGTTTTTT. Encoded protein: CASSYEGARVEKLFF.

Details on this clone: This likely traces to a read error, being one base from a far larger clone. At the DNA level, this CDR3 is encoded by other sequences in the same sample as well. The genes are TRBV7-8 and TRBJ1-1; D is ambiguous. Per germline, CDR1 SGHVS and CDR2 FQNEAQ. The CDR3 contains 14 residues. The CDR3 DNA reads TGCGCCAGCACTCGAGGCACCGCGAACACTGAAGCTTTCTTT. This codes for CASTRGTANTEAFF. Filled out from reference TRBV7-8 and TRBJ1-1, the complete variable domain reads GAGVSQSPRYKVAKRGQDVALRCDPISGHVSLFWYQQALGQGPEFLTYFQNEAQLDKSGLPSDRFFAERPEGSVSTLKIQRTQQEDSAVYLCASTRGTANTEAFFGQGTRLTVV.

Comment on this clone: It differs at one base from a far larger clone, so likely a read error. Other DNA sequences in the sample encode the same CDR3. This chain uses TRBV27 with TRBJ2-6; 9 bases map to TRBD1. The CDR3 spans 17 residues. Trimming at V came to 5 bases and at J to 4 bases, leaving 9 bases not matched to a gene. CDR1 and CDR2 (germline): MNHEY, SMNVEV (reference sequence). CDR3: CASSHGTGLTGANVLTF. CDR3 DNA: TGTGCCAGCAGTCACGGGACAGGGCTTACCGGGGCCAACGTCCTGACTTTC.

This chain joins TRBV6-5 and TRBJ2-1; 9 bases agree with TRBD2. The V gene end was trimmed by 8 bases and the J gene end by 2 bases; junction bases not matched to a gene: 4. This CDR3 region has 14 residues. Germline values: CDR1 MNHEY, CDR2 SVGAGI. CDR3 region: CASGTSPAYNEQFF. The CDR3 coding sequence is TGTGCCAGCGGGACTAGCCCGGCCTACAATGAGCAGTTCTTC.

Concerning this clone itself: The likely explanation is a read error, given a far larger clone one base away. The chain employs TRBV10-3 and TRBJ1-2; TRBD1 might be the D (5 bases). The CDR3 has 13 amino acids. V gave up 0 bases and J gave up 8 bases, with 10 bases separating them. Germline CDR1 ENHRY, CDR2 SYGVKD. This chain's CDR3 is CAISESGRGGYTF. CDR3 nucleotides: TGTGCCATCAGTGAGTCGGGACGGGGGGGCTACACCTTC.

The table lists this clone with many counts. Other DNA sequences of this sample code for an identical CDR3. V is TRBV5-4 and J is TRBJ2-1, with 10 positions matching TRBD2. Per germline, CDR1 SGHNT and CDR2 YYREEE (reference sequence). The V segment lost 5 bases and the J segment 4 bases; nucleotides outside the gene matches: 6. This CDR3 comprises 15 residues. The CDR3, as DNA: TGTGCCAGCAGAAAAGGGACTAGCGCGTACAATGAGCAGTTCTTC. The encoded protein is CASRKGTSAYNEQFF.

Notes on this clone: It is likely a read error: a sequence one base away is far more abundant. The V gene is TRBV5-1, the J gene TRBJ2-5; 13 positions agree with TRBD2. The CDR3 is 17 amino acids. Germline V CDR1 and CDR2: SGHRS, YFSETQ. CDR3 protein: CAGSPGLAGFWGETQYF. Written as DNA, the CDR3 is TGCGCCGGCAGCCCGGGACTAGCGGGATTCTGGGGAGAGACCCAGTACTTC.

A remark on this clone: This sequence is one base from a far larger clone and is likely a read error. This sample includes further DNA sequences coding for the same CDR3. This chain joins TRBV5-1 and TRBJ2-2; D is ambiguous. This CDR3 spans 13 amino acids. Germline V gene lookup returns CDR1 SGHRS and CDR2 YFSETQ. The CDR3 loop is CASSLADTGELFF. Written as DNA, the CDR3 is TGCGCCAGCAGCTTGGCAGATACCGGAGAGCTGTTTTTT.

This clone came up once. This rearrangement joins TRBV19 to TRBJ1-5, with D tentatively TRBD1 (6 bases). CDR1 is LNHDA and CDR2 is SQIVND in the germline V gene (reference sequence). The CDR3 length is 14 residues. Trimming pared 7 bases from V and 7 bases from J, leaving 17 bases between. Here the CDR3 DNA reads TGTGCCAGTACCCCTGACAGGTCGGGACAGCCCCAGCATTTT. Translating gives CASTPDRSGQPQHF. Full variable domain (missing parts from reference TRBV19 and TRBJ1-5): DGGITQSPKYLFRKEGQNVTLSCEQNLNHDAMYWYRQDPGQGLRLIYYSQIVNDFQKGDIAEGYSVSREKKESFPLTVTSAQKNPTAFYLCASTPDRSGQPQHFGDGTRLSIL.

V and J are TRBV4-3 and TRBJ2-5, with D possibly matching TRBD2 (5 bases). This CDR3 is built from 15 residues. The germline V and J ends were trimmed by 0 bases and 5 bases, with 13 bases remaining between them. Germline lookup yields CDR1 LGHNA and CDR2 YSLEER. The CDR3 nucleotides are TGCGCCAGCAGCCAAGATCTAGCTAGAATGGAGACCCAGTACTTC. Protein sequence: CASSQDLARMETQYF.

This rearrangement joins TRBV11-2 to TRBJ2-7; 9 nucleotides agree with TRBD1. The germline V gene encodes CDR1 SGHAT and CDR2 FQNNGV. After removal of 6 bases from V and 3 bases from J, the junction contained 3 bases not matched to a gene. The CDR3 totals 13 residues. CDR3 sequence: CASRSDRGYEQYF. The CDR3 DNA reads TGTGCCAGCAGATCGGACAGGGGCTACGAGCAGTACTTC.